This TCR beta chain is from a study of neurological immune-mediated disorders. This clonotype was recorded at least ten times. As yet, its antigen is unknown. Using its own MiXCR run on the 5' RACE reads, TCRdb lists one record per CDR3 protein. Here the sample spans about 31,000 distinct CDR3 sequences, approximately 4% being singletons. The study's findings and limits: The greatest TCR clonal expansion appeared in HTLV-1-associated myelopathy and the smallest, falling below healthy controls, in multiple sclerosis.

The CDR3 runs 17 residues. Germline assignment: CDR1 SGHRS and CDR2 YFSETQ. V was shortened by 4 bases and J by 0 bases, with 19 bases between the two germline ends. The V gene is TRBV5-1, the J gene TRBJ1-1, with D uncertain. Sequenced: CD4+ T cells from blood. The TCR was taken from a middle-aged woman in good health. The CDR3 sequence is CASSVVGKNLMNTEAFF. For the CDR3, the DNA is TGCGCCAGCAGCGTCGTGGGGAAGAACCTAATGAACACTGAAGCTTTCTTT.